This T cell receptor (beta chain) was captured in a study of response to subunit inactivated influenza vaccine. Findings and limits, study-wide: There was a suggestion from the authors that each seasonal influenza vaccination recruits few new T cells.

Each CDR3 protein gets one entry after TCRdb re-called the RT-PCR reads with MiXCR. The table shows some 480,000 distinct CDR3 sequences, with 9.5% to 13% occurring only once. The CDR3 sequence is 15 residues long. The V end was cut by 7 bases, the J end by 1 base, with 16 bases between. Points on this clonotype: The antigen is undetermined.

The sample consisted of PBMCs from blood, taken 35 to 45 days after vaccination. This sequence originates from a man aged 50-60 years who received an inactivated influenza vaccine. V gene TRBV12-3 or TRBV12-4 combines with J gene TRBJ2-5; D might be TRBD1 (6 bases). The CDR3 loop is CASKKSGARQETQYF. The CDR3 nucleotides are TGTGCCAGCAAGAAATCAGGGGCCCGCCAAGAGACCCAGTACTTC.